A selection of T cell receptor beta chains follows, all from one sample in a study of blood T cell repertoires in COVID-19. Sequencing was performed with immunoSEQ multiplex PCR; in TCRdb, only in-frame clones are kept and a portion is missing. The data show fewer than 250,000 clones, with approximately 84% seen just once and approximately 8.1% held by the top ten. The sequencing input was peripheral blood. These receptors originate from a woman between 50 and 59 years old with active or convalescent COVID-19. The CDR3 runs from the conserved cysteine through the conserved F or W. Each record gives: D gene, clone size, J gene, V gene, CDR3 DNA, CDR3 protein. The D gene is left open where the match is weak. Size tells how often a clone was seen (once, few, many) or the class of an expanded clone, and some rows leave it out.

D gene: .; clone size: once; J gene: TRBJ1-5; V gene: TRBV19; CDR3 DNA: TGTGCCAGCGGTGATAGCAATCAGCCCCAGCATTTT; CDR3 protein: CASGDSNQPQHF
D gene: TRBD1; clone size: .; J gene: TRBJ2-1; V gene: TRBV5-6; CDR3 DNA: TGTGCCAGCAGCGCCGTAGGGACAGGGGGTTTCAATGAGCAGTTCTTC; CDR3 protein: CASSAVGTGGFNEQFF
D gene: TRBD2; clone size: .; J gene: TRBJ2-3; V gene: TRBV6-4; CDR3 DNA: TGTGCCAGCAGTCCGACTAGCGGGGGGGCCGGTACGCAGTATTTT; CDR3 protein: CASSPTSGGAGTQYF
D gene: .; clone size: .; J gene: TRBJ1-2; V gene: TRBV19; CDR3 DNA: TGTGCCTCACGGAGGGGAAATACTAACTATGGCTACACCTTC; CDR3 protein: CASRRGNTNYGYTF
D gene: TRBD1; clone size: .; J gene: TRBJ2-1; V gene: TRBV7-3; CDR3 DNA: TGTGCCAGCAGCCCCCCGGACAACAGGGGTGAGCAGTTCTTC; CDR3 protein: CASSPPDNRGEQFF
D gene: .; clone size: .; J gene: TRBJ1-2; V gene: TRBV3-1/TRBV3-2; CDR3 DNA: TGTGCCAGCAGCCAGCCAGGGGATGGCTACACCTTC; CDR3 protein: CASSQPGDGYTF
D gene: TRBD1; clone size: .; J gene: TRBJ1-6; V gene: TRBV7-2; CDR3 DNA: TGTGCCAGCAGGCCCGGGACAGGACCTAATTCACCCCTCCACTTT; CDR3 protein: CASRPGTGPNSPLHF
D gene: .; clone size: few; J gene: TRBJ1-1; V gene: TRBV7-9; CDR3 DNA: TGTGCCAGCAGCGGAGATGTCCTGAACACTGAAGCTTTCTTT; CDR3 protein: CASSGDVLNTEAFF
D gene: TRBD2; clone size: .; J gene: TRBJ2-7; V gene: TRBV28; CDR3 DNA: TGTGCCAGCAGTTTAGATTCTAGCGGGGCCTACGAGCAGTACTTC; CDR3 protein: CASSLDSSGAYEQYF
D gene: TRBD1; clone size: once; J gene: TRBJ1-4; V gene: TRBV18; CDR3 DNA: TGTGCCAGCTCACCCCGGACAGGGGCGGATGAAAAACTGTTTTTT; CDR3 protein: CASSPRTGADEKLFF
D gene: .; clone size: .; J gene: TRBJ1-5; V gene: TRBV14; CDR3 DNA: TGTGCCAGCAGCCGAGGGGGTCTTAGCAATCAGCCCCAGCATTTT; CDR3 protein: CASSRGGLSNQPQHF
D gene: TRBD1; clone size: few; J gene: TRBJ1-2; V gene: TRBV19; CDR3 DNA: TGTGCCAGTAGTCTTAGGGACAGGAGAAACTATGGCTACACCTTC; CDR3 protein: CASSLRDRRNYGYTF
D gene: .; clone size: .; J gene: TRBJ1-1; V gene: TRBV7-9; CDR3 DNA: TGTGCCAGCAGCCTCGAACAGGGCCTGAGCACTGAAGCTTTCTTT; CDR3 protein: CASSLEQGLSTEAFF
D gene: TRBD1; clone size: once; J gene: TRBJ1-1; V gene: TRBV12-3/TRBV12-4; CDR3 DNA: TGTGCCAGCAGTTTACAGGGGGCCGCTGAAGCTTTCTTT; CDR3 protein: CASSLQGAAEAFF
D gene: .; clone size: .; J gene: TRBJ2-7; V gene: TRBV19; CDR3 DNA: TGTGCCAGTAGCCTAAACAGGGCCAGCTCCTACGAGCAGTACTTC; CDR3 protein: CASSLNRASSYEQYF
D gene: TRBD2; clone size: .; J gene: TRBJ2-3; V gene: TRBV9; CDR3 DNA: TGTGCCAGCAGCCCCTACTTACCGCCGACTAGCGGGAGGGCCCCAGATACGCAGTATTTT; CDR3 protein: CASSPYLPPTSGRAPDTQYF
D gene: .; clone size: .; J gene: TRBJ2-3; V gene: TRBV6-5; CDR3 DNA: TGTGCCAGCAGTCCCGGTCGTGTAAGCACAGATACGCAGTATTTT; CDR3 protein: CASSPGRVSTDTQYF
D gene: .; clone size: .; J gene: TRBJ1-4; V gene: TRBV7-9; CDR3 DNA: TGTGCCAGCAGTTACTTCGGGGAAACTGAAAAACTGTTTTTT; CDR3 protein: CASSYFGETEKLFF
D gene: .; clone size: .; J gene: TRBJ1-5; V gene: TRBV19; CDR3 DNA: TGTGCCAGTAGTATGGGGGGGCAAGGGAATCAGCCCCAGCATTTT; CDR3 protein: CASSMGGQGNQPQHF
D gene: .; clone size: .; J gene: TRBJ1-6; V gene: TRBV2; CDR3 DNA: TGTGCCAGCCGCCGGGACTTCAGCTCCTATAATTCACCCCTCCACTTT; CDR3 protein: CASRRDFSSYNSPLHF
D gene: .; clone size: once; J gene: TRBJ1-5; V gene: TRBV2; CDR3 DNA: TGTGCCAGCAGTGAGCTGTCCGAGCGTCAGCCCCAGCATTTT; CDR3 protein: CASSELSERQPQHF
D gene: .; clone size: .; J gene: TRBJ2-1; V gene: TRBV6-5; CDR3 DNA: TGTGCCAGCAGGATACTAGCAAAACCCTACAATGAGCAGTTCTTC; CDR3 protein: CASRILAKPYNEQFF
D gene: TRBD2; clone size: .; J gene: TRBJ2-3; V gene: TRBV4-2; CDR3 DNA: TGTGCCAGCAGCCAAGCGACTAGCGGCACAGATACGCAGTATTTT; CDR3 protein: CASSQATSGTDTQYF
D gene: .; clone size: .; J gene: TRBJ1-3; V gene: TRBV9; CDR3 DNA: TGTGCCAGCAAACCCCAGGGGATTGGAAACACCATATATTTT; CDR3 protein: CASKPQGIGNTIYF
D gene: .; clone size: .; J gene: TRBJ1-1; V gene: TRBV11-2; CDR3 DNA: TGTGCCAGCAGCTTGGGGGGGGAAGCTTTCTTT; CDR3 protein: CASSLGGEAFF
D gene: .; clone size: .; J gene: TRBJ1-5; V gene: TRBV3-1/TRBV3-2; CDR3 DNA: TGTGCCAGCAGTCACCTCCGGGACACCCCTCAGCCCCAGCATTTT; CDR3 protein: CASSHLRDTPQPQHF
D gene: TRBD2; clone size: .; J gene: TRBJ2-2; V gene: TRBV28; CDR3 DNA: TGTGCCAGCAAACTAGCGGGAGGCCTGAACACCGGGGAGCTGTTTTTT; CDR3 protein: CASKLAGGLNTGELFF
D gene: .; clone size: .; J gene: TRBJ1-6; V gene: TRBV7-3; CDR3 DNA: TGTGCCAGCAGCTCCCGTCCGAATTCACCCCTCCACTTT; CDR3 protein: CASSSRPNSPLHF
D gene: TRBD1; clone size: .; J gene: TRBJ1-1; V gene: TRBV10-3; CDR3 DNA: TGTGCCATCAGCCGACAGGGCGAGGACACTGAAGCTTTCTTT; CDR3 protein: CAISRQGEDTEAFF
D gene: TRBD2; clone size: .; J gene: TRBJ2-6; V gene: TRBV6-1; CDR3 DNA: TGTGCCAGCAGTGGGACCGCGGGAGTCTACCGCTCTGGGGCCAACGTCCTGACTTTC; CDR3 protein: CASSGTAGVYRSGANVLTF
D gene: TRBD2; clone size: .; J gene: TRBJ2-7; V gene: TRBV6-2/TRBV6-3; CDR3 DNA: TGTGCCAGCAGTTATAGGCTAGCGGGAGCTTACGAGCAGTACTTC; CDR3 protein: CASSYRLAGAYEQYF